The 22 T cell receptor beta chains in this list originate from one sample, sequenced in a study of T cells in Graves' hyperthyroidism and ophthalmopathy. TCR beta CDR3 region amplification was performed from RNA transcripts. The primer set for the first-round RT-PCR of the TCR CDR3 was HTBI. TCRdb called the multiplex PCR reads again in MiXCR, with one record for every CDR3 protein. The table has around 450,000 distinct CDR3 sequences, approximately 14% seen once. The sample comprised blood. These receptors came from a woman aged 18-29 years with Graves' hyperthyroidism.

In its sample, this clonotype was seen many times. The gene calls are TRBV29-1 and TRBJ1-2, with 9 bases identical to TRBD1. J lost 3 bases, V lost 0 bases, and 8 bases had no gene match. There are 16 residues in the CDR3. CDR1 and CDR2 (germline): SQVTM, ANQGSEA. The CDR3 DNA is TGCAGCGTTGAAGAATGGACAGGGGAACTTCACTATGGCTACACCTTC. Protein product: CSVEEWTGELHYGYTF.

This clonotype was found a few times. CDR3 region: CSARDKRSGYEQYF. In DNA form, the CDR3 reads TGCAGTGCTAGAGATAAGAGGTCGGGCTACGAGCAGTACTTC. The chain employs TRBV20-1 and TRBJ2-7; no reliable D call. The V end was cut by 0 bases, the J end by 3 bases, with 12 bases between. The germline CDR1 and CDR2 sequences are DFQATT and SNEGSKA (reference sequence). The CDR3 extends over 14 amino acids.

As concerns this clonotype: Just one base apart from a much larger clone, this may be a read error. The chain is built from TRBV11-2 and TRBJ2-7; either TRBD1 or TRBD2 may fit D (5 bases each). The V gene's germline CDR1 is SGHAT and CDR2 FQNNGV. V lost 1 base and J 3 bases, leaving 10 bases between the germline ends. CDR3 length: 14 residues. DNA of the CDR3: TGTGCCAGCAGCTTAGCTGGGACCAACTACGAGCAGTACTTC. Encoded protein: CASSLAGTNYEQYF.

This clonotype was seen repeatedly, ten times or more. The rearrangement joins TRBV2 to TRBJ2-7; 9 bases are shared with TRBD2. This CDR3 has 15 residues. Trimming took 3 bases from V and 2 from J; bases not matched to a gene: 5. Germline V gives CDR1 SNHLY, CDR2 FYNNEI. CDR3 DNA: TGTGCCAGCAGTGAGGGGCGGGGGGGCCCCTACGAGCAGTACTTC. Translating it yields CASSEGRGGPYEQYF.

The genes are TRBV19 and TRBJ1-1; D might be TRBD1 (6 bases). The CDR3 length is 17 residues. Germline V gene sequence: CDR1 LNHDA, CDR2 SQIVND (reference sequence). V gave up 5 bases and J gave up 0 bases, with 19 bases separating them. CDR3 sequence: CASSSGTIPNMNTEAFF. CDR3 DNA sequence: TGTGCCAGTAGTTCCGGGACAATACCTAATATGAACACTGAAGCTTTCTTT.

This clonotype occurred many times. This CDR3 reads CASSHLGVWGVDEQYF. The CDR3, as DNA: TGTGCCAGCAGTCATCTGGGGGTTTGGGGTGTCGACGAGCAGTACTTC. V usage is TRBV27 and J usage is TRBJ2-7; D tentatively reads TRBD1 or TRBD2 (5 bases each). V gave up 5 bases and J gave up 5 bases, with 22 bases separating them. Germline V gene lookup returns CDR1 MNHEY and CDR2 SMNVEV (reference sequence). This CDR3 has 16 amino acids.

This clonotype came up many times. CDR3 sequence: CASSAQGAWTGELFF. The DNA of the CDR3 is TGTGCCAGTAGTGCCCAGGGGGCGTGGACCGGGGAGCTGTTTTTT. The rearrangement joins TRBV19 to TRBJ2-2; 8 bases match TRBD1. The CDR3 contains 15 residues. V lost 5 bases, J lost 5 bases, and 7 bases stayed unmatched. Germline V lookup: CDR1 LNHDA, CDR2 SQIVND (reference sequence). Full variable domain (remainder filled in from reference TRBV19 and TRBJ2-2): DGGITQSPKYLFRKEGQNVTLSCEQNLNHDAMYWYRQDPGQGLRLIYYSQIVNDFQKGDIAEGYSVSREKKESFPLTVTSAQKNPTAFYLCASSAQGAWTGELFFGEGSRLTVL.

This chain links TRBV11-2 with TRBJ2-1; 9 nucleotides line up with TRBD2. The CDR3 contains 18 residues. The ends lost 5 bases at V and 0 bases at J; junction bases unmatched: 11. Germline assignment: CDR1 SGHAT and CDR2 FQNNGV. The CDR3 here is CASSHTIAGVSSYNEQFF. In DNA, the CDR3 is TGTGCCAGCAGCCACACCATAGCGGGAGTTAGCTCCTACAATGAGCAGTTCTTC.

Ten or more counts support this clonotype. This chain connects TRBV7-2 to TRBJ2-4; D unclear. CDR3 length equals 16 residues. Germline lookup yields CDR1 SGHTA and CDR2 FQGNSA. Trimming removed 2 bases at V and 5 bases at J, with 16 bases between. CDR3 sequence reads: CASSLLPRPIENIQYF. The CDR3 nucleotides read TGTGCCAGCAGCTTATTGCCCCGTCCTATAGAAAACATTCAGTACTTC.

Turning to this clonotype: Given a much more abundant clone one base away, this may be a read error. This sequence joins TRBV20-1 and TRBJ2-5, with D possibly matching TRBD2 (5 bases). The length of the CDR3 is 12 residues. Germline V lookup: CDR1 DFQATT, CDR2 SNEGSKA (reference sequence). CDR3 sequence: CNAGGSRETQYF. CDR3 bases: TGCAATGCTGGAGGTAGTCGCGAGACCCAGTACTTC.

This clonotype was found many times. V usage is TRBV7-9 and J usage is TRBJ1-2, with a weak D call TRBD1 (5 bases). The CDR3 runs to 13 residues. Germline V gives CDR1 SEHNR, CDR2 FQNEAQ (reference sequence). Trimming removed 4 bases at V and 8 bases at J, with 14 bases between. The CDR3 here is CASSSAQGGGYTF. The CDR3 region has the DNA TGTGCCAGCAGCTCAGCTCAGGGCGGGGGCTACACCTTC.

This clonotype came up many times. The chain couples TRBV3-1 to TRBJ2-7, with 12 bases identical to TRBD2. This CDR3 is 17 amino acids long. CDR1 is LGHDT and CDR2 is YNNKEL in the germline V gene (reference sequence). The junction had 9 bases not matched to a gene; V was cut back by 4 bases and J by 2 bases. CDR3 region: CASSRTSGGFLAYEQYF. CDR3 sequence (DNA): TGTGCCAGCAGCCGAACTAGCGGGGGGTTTCTTGCCTACGAGCAGTACTTC.

This clonotype was counted many times. The genes are TRBV7-8 and TRBJ2-7; perhaps TRBD1 as D (6 bases). Germline CDR1 reads SGHVS; CDR2 reads FQNEAQ. This CDR3 has 15 residues. V lost 5 bases and J 4 bases, leaving 18 bases between the germline ends. CDR3 bases: TGTGCCAGCAGCATCCGGAACAGGGTGGGGTACGAGCAGTACTTC. It encodes CASSIRNRVGYEQYF.

This clonotype occurred many times. The chain employs TRBV5-1 and TRBJ2-3; either TRBD1 or TRBD2 may fit D (5 bases each). Per germline, CDR1 SGHRS and CDR2 YFSETQ. Trimming removed 4 bases from V and 4 bases from J, with 13 bases in between. This CDR3 has 14 residues. As DNA, the CDR3 is TGCGCCAGCAGCAGGGACCCGGGCGCAGATACGCAGTATTTT. Translated, it gives CASSRDPGADTQYF.

The chain links TRBV7-2 to TRBJ1-3; 7 bases are shared with TRBD1. The trim removed 4 bases at V and 0 bases at J, leaving 9 bases unmatched. CDR1 is SGHTA, CDR2 FQGNSA, per germline. The length of the CDR3 is 17 residues. The CDR3 region has the DNA TGTGCCAGCAGCTCAAGCGTCCGGGACAGCTCTGGAAACACCATATATTTT. Its translation: CASSSSVRDSSGNTIYF. The variable domain in full, with the rest retrieved from reference TRBV7-2 and TRBJ1-3, is GAGVSQSPSNKVTEKGKDVELRCDPISGHTALYWYRQSLGQGLEFLIYFQGNSAPDKSGLPSDRFSAERTGGSVSTLTIQRTQQEDSAVYLCASSSSVRDSSGNTIYFGEGSWLTVV.

This clonotype was counted between two and nine times. The J gene is TRBJ2-5, the V gene TRBV24-1; D is perhaps TRBD1 (6 bases). The germline gives CDR1 KGHDR, CDR2 SFDVKD. V was pared by 3 bases and J by 1 base, with 11 bases between. The length of the CDR3 is 15 residues. The CDR3 loop reads CATSDRDRFQETQYF. The CDR3 DNA follows: TGTGCCACCAGTGATCGCGACAGGTTCCAAGAGACCCAGTACTTC.

This clonotype appeared many times. V usage is TRBV12-3 or TRBV12-4 and J usage is TRBJ1-1; D may be TRBD1 (5 bases). Trimming shortened V by 3 bases and J by 8 bases, and 13 bases separated the two germline ends. The CDR3 has 13 amino acids. The CDR3 protein is CASSFRVITEAFF. The CDR3 DNA reads TGTGCCAGCAGTTTCAGGGTTATAACCGAAGCTTTCTTT.

This clonotype was detected many times. The chain uses TRBV28 and TRBJ2-7; D is unresolved. Germline values: CDR1 MDHEN, CDR2 SYDVKM. Trimming pared 5 bases from V and 0 bases from J, leaving 8 bases between. The CDR3 sequence is 13 residues long. The chain's CDR3 is CASSLPGSYEQYF. The CDR3 nucleotides read TGTGCCAGCAGTCTACCAGGCTCCTACGAGCAGTACTTC.

This clonotype was observed many times. This chain connects TRBV6-2 or TRBV6-3 to TRBJ2-7; 7 nucleotides match TRBD1. There are 16 residues in the CDR3. The ends lost 5 bases at V and 4 bases at J; junction bases unmatched: 14. CDR1 MNHEY and CDR2 SVGEGT come from the germline V gene. The CDR3, as DNA: TGTGCCAGCAGTCCAACTACGACAGGGTTACAATACGAGCAGTACTTC. Protein product: CASSPTTTGLQYEQYF.

The chain has TRBV14 and TRBJ1-6; D gene unclear. Looked up from germline, CDR1 is SGHDN and CDR2 is FVKESK. V was shortened by 0 bases and J by 9 bases, with 6 bases between the two germline ends. The CDR3 is 13 residues long. The CDR3 protein is CASSQEGASPLHF. Written as DNA, the CDR3 is TGTGCCAGCAGCCAAGAAGGAGCTTCACCCCTCCACTTT.

This clonotype was recorded at least ten times. The chain links TRBV6-2 or TRBV6-3 to TRBJ1-5; D perhaps matches TRBD1 (6 bases). The CDR3 is 16 amino acids. Per germline, CDR1 MNHEY and CDR2 SVGEGT. V was cut by 7 bases and J by 5 bases, with 21 bases left in between. CDR3 DNA: TGTGCCAGCACCAAAGCCGGCAGGGGCCTGGATCAGCCCCAGCATTTT. Translated: CASTKAGRGLDQPQHF.

This clonotype appeared many times. The rearrangement joins TRBV7-8 to TRBJ1-5; D unresolved. With 3 bases removed from V and 7 bases from J, the gap between germline ends came to 13 bases. The CDR3 contains 14 residues. Germline CDR1 SGHVS, CDR2 FQNEAQ. The CDR3 region has the DNA TGTGCCAGCAGCTTGGAAAGGGATCGGCAGCCCCAGCATTTT. This translates into CASSLERDRQPQHF.